The 17 T cell receptor beta chains reported below all come from one sample, sequenced in a study of T cells in Graves' hyperthyroidism and ophthalmopathy. The investigators amplified TCR beta CDR3 regions from RNA transcripts. When the TCR CDR3 underwent first-round RT-PCR, the HTBI primer set was used. MiXCR was run by TCRdb on the multiplex PCR reads, yielding one entry per CDR3 protein. Found here are about 500,000 distinct CDR3 sequences, 15% to 20% of them singletons; the top ten hold approximately 30%. Material: blood. All receptors derive from a woman aged 30 to 39 with Graves' ophthalmopathy.

The chain recombines TRBV12-3 or TRBV12-4 with TRBJ2-3, with 7 bases fitting TRBD2. The CDR3 spans 14 residues. The V gene end was trimmed by 5 bases and the J gene end by 4 bases; junction bases not matched to a gene: 6. In nucleotides, the CDR3 is TGTGCCAGCAGTCCAAGCGGGAAAGCAGATACGCAGTATTTT. This gives the protein CASSPSGKADTQYF.

This clonotype was detected many times. The chain joins TRBV20-1 to TRBJ2-1, with 7 bases aligning to TRBD2. Germline CDR1 DFQATT, CDR2 SNEGSKA (reference sequence). The CDR3 sequence is 15 residues long. Trimming cost V 5 bases and J 6 bases; bases outside gene matches: 13. CDR3 in DNA: TGCAGTGCTGTCGGCGGGAGTATGGGGGGCAATGAGCAGTTCTTC. Its translation is CSAVGGSMGGNEQFF.

This clonotype was seen only a few times. CDR3: CASSLPSSIGRREFF. Here the CDR3 DNA reads TGTGCCAGCAGCTTACCCTCCTCAATCGGGAGGCGAGAGTTCTTC. The chain has TRBV11-1 and TRBJ2-1, with TRBD2 matching over 7 bases. CDR1 is SGHAT and CDR2 is FQDESV in the germline V gene (reference sequence). The CDR3 consists of 15 residues. Germline trimming cut 2 bases from V and 14 bases from J; bases unmatched to any gene: 15.

V is TRBV7-6 and J is TRBJ2-5; no firm D call. The V and J ends lost 7 bases and 0 bases respectively, with 12 bases between them. The CDR3 is made up of 14 amino acids. CDR1 SGHVS and CDR2 FNYEAQ come from the germline V gene. The DNA of the CDR3 is TGTGCCAGCACGCCACGGCGGAACCAAGAGACCCAGTACTTC. Its translation: CASTPRRNQETQYF.

A note on this clonotype: A much larger clone lies one base from this, so it may be a read error. The chain links TRBV20-1 to TRBJ2-3; D possibly corresponds to TRBD2 (6 bases). This CDR3 has 14 amino acids. Germline CDR1 DFQATT, CDR2 SNEGSKA (reference sequence). The CDR3 DNA reads TGCAGTTCTAGAGTGGCGGGGAACACAGATACGCAGTATTTT. It translates to CSSRVAGNTDTQYF.

This clonotype was recorded many times. The chain links TRBV3-1 to TRBJ2-1; 13 bases fit TRBD2. Germline CDR1 reads LGHDT; CDR2 reads YNNKEL (reference sequence). The CDR3 loop spans 15 amino acids. The V and J ends lost 5 bases and 7 bases, in that order; junction bases with no gene match: 5. Here the CDR3 reads CASSTGTSGINEQFF. The DNA for the CDR3 is TGTGCCAGCAGCACCGGGACTAGCGGGATTAATGAGCAGTTCTTC.

This clonotype was counted at least ten times. V is TRBV20-1 and J is TRBJ2-7; no firm D call. The CDR3 length is 11 residues. The germline CDR1 and CDR2 sequences are DFQATT and SNEGSKA (reference sequence). Deletions cut 3 bases from V and 3 bases from J, with 6 bases between. The CDR3 spells CSASLYYEQYF. CDR3 in DNA: TGCAGTGCTAGCCTATACTACGAGCAGTACTTC.

This clonotype has more than one count but fewer than ten. V is TRBV6-5 and J is TRBJ2-6; D gene unclear. This CDR3 has 16 amino acids. The V end was cut by 0 bases, the J end by 2 bases, with 8 bases between. Looked up from germline, CDR1 is MNHEY and CDR2 is SVGAGI. The CDR3 loop is CASSYSLFTGANVLTF. CDR3 DNA sequence: TGTGCCAGCAGTTACTCATTGTTCACTGGGGCCAACGTCCTGACTTTC.

With respect to this clonotype: This may stem from a read error, because a much larger clone lies one nucleotide away. The rearrangement joins TRBV20-1 to TRBJ2-7; D is perhaps TRBD1 (5 bases). The CDR3 is 14 residues long. Between the trimmed V and J ends, which lost 7 bases and 2 bases, there was a span of 18 bases. Germline V CDR1 and CDR2: DFQATT, SNEGSKA (reference sequence). CDR3 coding DNA: TGCAGTGTTAGTGGACACAGCGAAACCTACGAGCAGTACTTC. Its translation is CSVSGHSETYEQYF.

The sample holds a few counts of this clonotype. The chain carries TRBV6-5 and TRBJ1-2, with a weak D call TRBD1 (5 bases). Germline loops: CDR1 MNHEY, CDR2 SVGAGI. V was shortened by 0 bases and J by 6 bases, with 14 bases between the two germline ends. The CDR3 extends over 15 amino acids. The CDR3 is CASSYSISGRDGYTF. CDR3 nucleotide sequence: TGTGCCAGCAGTTACTCCATTTCAGGCAGGGATGGCTACACCTTC.

This clonotype was detected ten times or more. The rearrangement uses TRBV2 and TRBJ2-7; D gene unclear. The length of the CDR3 is 13 residues. Trimming pared 4 bases from V and 5 bases from J, leaving 12 bases between. From germline, CDR1 is SNHLY and CDR2 FYNNEI. CDR3 nucleotide sequence: TGTGCCAGCAGTGTAGATTTGCAGGACGAGCAGTACTTC. It is translated as CASSVDLQDEQYF. The whole variable domain, filled in from reference TRBV2 and TRBJ2-7, reads EPEVTQTPSHQVTQMGQEVILRCVPISNHLYFYWYRQILGQKVEFLVSFYNNEISEKSEIFDDQFSVERPDGSNFTLKIRSTKLEDSAMYFCASSVDLQDEQYFGPGTRLTVT.

This clonotype was recorded many times. The rearrangement uses TRBV20-1 and TRBJ2-3; no firm D call. Looked up from germline, CDR1 is DFQATT and CDR2 is SNEGSKA (reference sequence). This CDR3 contains 14 residues. V was pared by 1 base and J by 1 base, with 9 bases between. The CDR3 sequence is CSARVRGGTDTQYF. Written as DNA, the CDR3 is TGCAGTGCTAGAGTGAGAGGAGGCACAGATACGCAGTATTTT.

This clonotype was seen more than once but under ten times. This chain joins TRBV20-1 and TRBJ1-6, with 7 bases aligning to TRBD1. Trimming cost V 7 bases and J 7 bases; bases outside gene matches: 10. The germline V gene has CDR1 DFQATT and CDR2 SNEGSKA (reference sequence). The CDR3 runs 14 residues. The CDR3 loop is CSDSRAGGNSPLHF. CDR3 nucleotides: TGCAGTGATTCCCGGGCAGGGGGAAATTCACCCCTCCACTTT.

This clonotype showed up just a few times. The V call is TRBV30, the J call TRBJ1-2; D is possibly TRBD1 (6 bases). V was shortened by 5 bases and J by 8 bases, with 15 bases between the two germline ends. Germline values: CDR1 GTSNPN, CDR2 SVGIG (reference sequence). The CDR3 loop spans 12 amino acids. The CDR3: CAWGRDKYGYTF. CDR3 in DNA: TGTGCCTGGGGCCGGGACAAATACGGCTACACCTTC. The whole variable domain, remainder taken from reference TRBV30 and TRBJ1-2, is SQTIHQWPATLVQPVGSPLSLECTVEGTSNPNLYWYRQAAGRGLQLLFYSVGIGQISSEVPQNLSASRPQDRQFILSSKKLLLSDSGFYLCAWGRDKYGYTFGSGTRLTVV.

The genes are TRBV28 and TRBJ2-5; 12 bases agree with TRBD1. Germline V gene sequence: CDR1 MDHEN, CDR2 SYDVKM. CDR3 size: 16 residues. J was trimmed by 5 bases and V by 3 bases; bases with no gene match: 7. In DNA form, the CDR3 reads TGTGCCAGCAGTTTGTCGCCGGGACAGGGGGCGGAGACCCAGTACTTC. Translation: CASSLSPGQGAETQYF.

This clonotype was seen ten or more times. The rearrangement links TRBV28 to TRBJ2-5; possible D gene TRBD1, 5 bases. Trimming stripped 4 bases from V and 3 bases from J, with 12 bases between. The CDR3 is made up of 14 amino acids. Per the germline V gene, CDR1 is MDHEN and CDR2 is SYDVKM. The CDR3 here is CASSSLRGKETQYF. CDR3 in DNA: TGTGCCAGCAGTTCCCTTAGGGGAAAAGAGACCCAGTACTTC.

This clonotype was detected ten times or more. J is TRBJ2-1 and V is TRBV11-2, with a possible D match to TRBD1 (6 bases). CDR1 is SGHAT and CDR2 is FQNNGV in the germline V gene. The CDR3 has 17 amino acids. Between the trimmed V and J ends, which lost 6 bases and 12 bases, there was a span of 30 bases. CDR3 in amino acids: CASRSPYRDRRSYAQFF. For the CDR3, the DNA is TGTGCCAGCAGGTCACCCTACAGGGACCGCAGGTCTTATGCGCAGTTCTTC.